This T cell receptor beta chain was sequenced for a study of blood T cell repertoires in COVID-19. The CDR3 covers 15 residues. Trimming left V 4 bases short and J 1 base short, with 9 bases between. Germline V lookup: CDR1 SGHRS, CDR2 YFSETQ. The table came from immunoSEQ multiplex PCR; TCRdb's copy has only in-frame clones and leaves some out. Here the sample spans about 200,000 clones, 70% to 85% being singletons. This receptor was taken from a woman aged 55-69 years with acute COVID-19. The J gene is TRBJ2-6, the V gene TRBV5-1; maybe TRBD2 (5 bases). The sample consisted of PBMCs or T cells enriched from blood (not recorded which). CDR3 loop: CASSPTSSGANVLTF. CDR3 nucleotide sequence: TGCGCCAGCAGCCCAACTAGTTCTGGGGCCAACGTCCTGACTTTC. The full variable domain, completed using reference TRBV5-1 and TRBJ2-6, is KAGVTQTPRYLIKTRGQQVTLSCSPISGHRSVSWYQQTPGQGLQFLFEYFSETQRNKGNFPGRFSGRQFSNSRSEMNVSTLELGDSALYLCASSPTSSGANVLTFGAGSRLTVL.